This TCR beta chain is drawn from a study of OX40 agonist ivuxolimab in advanced cancers. Study as a whole: Among those enrolled, mean age was 60 years (range about 23 to 79) and 82.7% were male.

V was pared by 1 base and J by 2 bases, with 27 bases between. Germline-derived CDR1 and CDR2 are LGHNA and YSLEER. CDR3 length equals 21 residues. Sequenced by immunoSEQ multiplex PCR; TCRdb stores in-frame clones only, minus some. The sample yields about 130,000 clones, approximately 90% seen once. The specimen comprised CD4+ or CD8+ T cells sorted from blood, sampled in a trial of the OX40 agonist ivuxolimab. This TCR was sampled from an adult with an advanced solid tumor such as melanoma, head and neck, liver or kidney cancer. The chain joins TRBV4-3 to TRBJ1-3; maybe TRBD1 (5 bases). In nucleotides, the CDR3 is TGCGCCAGCAGCCAAGTGGCCTTTGGGAAGGGGTGGGCGGGAACTGGAAACACCATATATTTT. It translates to CASSQVAFGKGWAGTGNTIYF.